Shown below are 10 T cell receptor beta chains from a single sample sequenced in a study of CD8+ T cells in alopecia areata (dated by TCRdb to the late 2010s). The method was the immunoSEQ multiplex PCR assay. For TCR sequencing, RNA was extracted from every sample and reverse transcribed into cDNA to serve as template. As stored in TCRdb, this immuneACCESS dataset retains in-frame rearrangements with V and J assigned. A fraction of the clones does not appear; measured against another copy, unresolved V genes explain less than half of the discrepancy, and the remainder lacks a known reason. The sample profile shows around 150,000 clones; about three fifths of them were found once. Of the sample, 0.75% to 0.95% falls within the top ten clones. The time point label of this sample denotes: roughly 27 days on oral tofacitinib. This specimen's treatment or condition label, interpreted: oral pan-JAK inhibitor, 5-10 mg twice daily.

This specimen consisted of CD4+ T cells sorted from blood, obtained at week 4, from a patient treated with tofacitinib. The source is a human donor with alopecia areata.

In this sample, this clone turned up a few times. V is TRBV29-1 and J is TRBJ2-1; D is perhaps TRBD1 (6 bases). Germline V lookup: CDR1 SQVTM, CDR2 ANQGSEA. The CDR3 totals 12 residues. V was cut by 6 bases and J by 4 bases, with 10 bases left in between. CDR3 loop: CSVRQVYNEQFF. The CDR3 nucleotides are TGCAGCGTGCGACAGGTTTACAATGAGCAGTTCTTC.

The chain combines TRBV29-1 with TRBJ2-7, with D possibly being TRBD2 (5 bases). The CDR3 extends over 13 amino acids. V lost 6 bases and J lost 3, with 15 bases in between. Germline loops: CDR1 SQVTM, CDR2 ANQGSEA. Here the CDR3 reads CSVCGQDFYEQYF. The CDR3 DNA sequence: TGCAGCGTGTGTGGGCAGGACTTCTACGAGCAGTACTTC.

The chain has TRBV14 and TRBJ1-1; TRBD1 agrees at 7 bases. Looked up from germline, CDR1 is SGHDN and CDR2 is FVKESK. V lost 2 bases, J lost 12 bases, and 9 bases stayed unmatched. The CDR3 runs 13 residues. CDR3 sequence: CASSQRDSHETFF. CDR3 nucleotides: TGTGCCAGCAGCCAAAGGGACAGCCACGAGACTTTCTTT.

The chain combines TRBV4-3 with TRBJ1-6, with 9 bases matching TRBD1. Looked up from germline, CDR1 is LGHNA and CDR2 is YSLEER. Trimming at V came to 4 bases and at J to 8 bases, leaving 6 bases not matched to a gene. This CDR3 has 15 amino acids. The CDR3 protein is CASSLSRDRDSPLHF. The CDR3 DNA reads as TGCGCCAGCAGCCTTTCCCGGGACAGGGATTCACCCCTCCACTTT.

This clone showed up just a few times. This chain links TRBV6-1 with TRBJ1-2; D is undetermined. The CDR3 spans 13 residues. The germline V and J ends were trimmed by 1 base and 8 bases, with 11 bases remaining between them. Germline V CDR1 and CDR2: MNHNS, SASEGT. CDR3 sequence reads: CASSEGSVGGYTF. The DNA of the CDR3 is TGTGCCAGCAGTGAAGGATCTGTGGGCGGCTACACCTTC.

V is TRBV30 and J is TRBJ1-6, with TRBD1 matching 8 bases. Per the germline V gene, CDR1 is GTSNPN and CDR2 is SVGIG (reference sequence). V dropped 8 bases and J dropped 10; count of bases not matched to a gene: 10. This CDR3 is built from 13 residues. Here the CDR3 reads CAGGDRGRSPLHF. The DNA of the CDR3 is TGTGCCGGGGGCGACAGGGGCCGATCACCCCTCCACTTT.

This chain uses TRBV9 with TRBJ2-3; D is unclear. Germline-derived CDR1 and CDR2 are SGDLS and YYNGEE. Trimming removed 2 bases from V and 6 bases from J, with 10 bases in between. This CDR3 spans 13 amino acids. CDR3 coding DNA: TGTGCCAGCAGCGTTCGGCCAGCCGATACGCAGTATTTT. Translating it yields CASSVRPADTQYF.

V and J are TRBV9 and TRBJ1-4; 9 bases line up with TRBD1. Per the germline V gene, CDR1 is SGDLS and CDR2 is YYNGEE. The CDR3 contains 15 residues. The V and J ends lost 2 bases and 4 bases, in that order; junction bases with no gene match: 3. CDR3: CASSVRGQGNEKLFF. Written as DNA, the CDR3 is TGTGCCAGCAGCGTCAGGGGACAGGGTAATGAAAAACTGTTTTTT.

This clone was observed once. The chain joins TRBV10-3 to TRBJ1-2; D unclear. This CDR3 contains 15 residues. Germline assignment: CDR1 ENHRY and CDR2 SYGVKD. Trimming shortened V by 3 bases and J by 0 bases, and 11 bases separated the two germline ends. In nucleotides, the CDR3 is TGTGCCATCAGTGATCCAGGCGAACCTAACTATGGCTACACCTTC. It encodes CAISDPGEPNYGYTF.

The chain carries TRBV5-4 and TRBJ2-7, with a tentative D call TRBD1 (6 bases). The CDR3 spans 13 residues. The V gene's germline CDR1 is SGHNT and CDR2 YYREEE (reference sequence). V was clipped by 4 bases and J by 7 bases, with 15 bases between them. The CDR3 DNA sequence: TGTGCCAGCAGCGTCCCAGGGGCAGGGGAGCAGTACTTC. Its translation: CASSVPGAGEQYF. Together with reference TRBV5-4 and TRBJ2-7, the CDR3 gives the full variable domain: ETGVTQSPTHLIKTRGQQVTLRCSSQSGHNTVSWYQQALGQGPQFIFQYYREEENGRGNFPPRFSGLQFPNYSSELNVNALELDDSALYLCASSVPGAGEQYFGPGTRLTVT.